This TCR beta chain appears in the sequencing data of a study of T cell responses to AZD1222 COVID-19 vaccine. Produced via immunoSEQ multiplex PCR; TCRdb's table is partial and in-frame only. The sample contains under 70,000 clones, around 92% of which appear only once. In the case of this clone: The antigen is not known.

Pooling was applied to second doses at about 4 or about 12 weeks. Study outcomes and limitations: White British people made up most donors, females outnumbered males, and clonal diversity was possibly underestimated. The CD4 TCRs associated with vaccination extended across spike and predominated at 160-218 and 743-854. The study found Spike-specific TCR breadth and depth rose after two AZD1222 doses.

Material: peripheral blood, obtained 28 days after the second AZD1222 dose. This sequence originates from an adult who received the AZD1222 COVID-19 vaccine.

For the CDR3, the DNA is TGTGCCTGTACCGGTTATCAGACTAGGGATTCACCCCTCCACTTT. Translated, it gives CACTGYQTRDSPLHF. The chain uses TRBV30 and TRBJ1-6, with unresolved D. CDR1 is GTSNPN and CDR2 is SVGIG in the germline V gene (reference sequence). The CDR3 extends over 15 amino acids. V lost 6 bases and J 8 bases, leaving 20 bases between the germline ends.